Below, 21 T cell receptor beta chains from the same sample are listed, as sequenced in a study of patients and donors after allogeneic stem cell transplantation. Via MiXCR, TCRdb re-called the RT-PCR reads, giving one row per CDR3 protein. The table includes approximately 430,000 distinct CDR3 sequences, about a sixth detected once. The specimen was blood, either unsorted or a sorted T cell fraction (not recorded which). These receptors were obtained from a human donor who was either an allogeneic HSCT recipient or a stem cell or donor lymphocyte infusion donor (not recorded which). It is not recorded whose cells these are; they may come from a transplant donor.

The chain joins TRBV6-2 or TRBV6-3 to TRBJ2-3, with D hard to call. CDR3 length: 16 residues. The germline gives CDR1 MNHEY, CDR2 SVGEGT. V was cut by 2 bases and J by 2 bases, with 14 bases left in between. CDR3 nucleotide sequence: TGTGCCAGCAGTTACCGCGCGACACTGAACACAGATACGCAGTATTTT. Translation: CASSYRATLNTDTQYF.

In this sample, this clonotype turned up many times. The CDR3 spells CASSTSPGTVPYEQYF. The CDR3 region has the DNA TGTGCCAGCAGTACCTCCCCCGGGACAGTTCCCTACGAGCAGTACTTC. The chain is built from TRBV12-3 or TRBV12-4 and TRBJ2-7, with 7 bases matching TRBD1. The CDR3 totals 16 residues. The V gene end was trimmed by 5 bases and the J gene end by 2 bases; junction bases not matched to a gene: 12.

The sample holds many counts of this clonotype. The genes are TRBV4-1 and TRBJ2-2; D call uncertain. This CDR3 has 12 amino acids. CDR1 and CDR2 (germline): MGHRA, YSYEKL. Trimming cost V 3 bases and J 2 bases, with 1 base left between them. The CDR3 region is CASSHNTGELFF. The CDR3 DNA reads TGCGCCAGCAGCCACAACACCGGGGAGCTGTTTTTT.

Here the CDR3 reads CASSLSGGVSEQYF. The CDR3, as DNA: TGTGCCAGCAGTCTTAGCGGGGGGGTATCCGAGCAGTACTTC. This chain joins TRBV2 and TRBJ2-7; 11 positions agree with TRBD2. The CDR3 runs to 14 residues. J lost 6 bases, V lost 5 bases, and 6 bases had no gene match. Germline V CDR1 and CDR2: SNHLY, FYNNEI.

This clonotype was detected many times. The V and J genes are TRBV27 and TRBJ2-6; 8 nucleotides line up with TRBD1. Germline CDR1 reads MNHEY; CDR2 reads SMNVEV (reference sequence). Trimming took 7 bases from V and 2 from J; bases not matched to a gene: 10. CDR3 length: 17 residues. In DNA form, the CDR3 reads TGTGCCAGCAAAAAGGAACAGGGGGTCCCTGGGGCCAACGTCCTGACTTTC. Encoded protein: CASKKEQGVPGANVLTF.

This clonotype has only a few counts. The V and J genes are TRBV18 and TRBJ1-1, with D possibly being TRBD1 (5 bases). The CDR3 loop spans 15 amino acids. Per the germline V gene, CDR1 is KGHSH and CDR2 is LQKENI. V dropped 6 bases and J dropped 8 bases, with 22 bases sitting between them. In DNA, the CDR3 is TGTGCCAGCTCCCCGAAGGGACTACTTCCCCCCGAAGCTTTCTTT. Translating gives CASSPKGLLPPEAFF.

This clonotype appeared a few times. This chain joins TRBV20-1 and TRBJ2-7; TRBD1 agrees at 10 bases. In germline, CDR1 is DFQATT, CDR2 SNEGSKA (reference sequence). Losses at the gene ends were 0 bases for V and 5 bases for J; bases not matched to a gene: 7. The CDR3 length is 15 residues. The chain's CDR3 is CSARETGTGEHEQYF. In DNA form, the CDR3 reads TGCAGTGCTAGAGAAACCGGGACAGGGGAACACGAGCAGTACTTC.

The chain has TRBV5-1 and TRBJ2-2; 12 nucleotides line up with TRBD1. Germline trimming cut 1 base from V and 4 bases from J; bases unmatched to any gene: 2. The CDR3 spans 16 residues. Per the germline V gene, CDR1 is SGHRS and CDR2 is YFSETQ. The CDR3 is CASSLRGQGATGELFF. CDR3 DNA sequence: TGCGCCAGCAGCTTGAGGGGACAGGGGGCCACCGGGGAGCTGTTTTTT.

This clonotype showed up many times. The gene calls are TRBV12-3 or TRBV12-4 and TRBJ1-1; D not resolved. CDR3 size: 13 residues. V lost 7 bases and J 1 base, leaving 10 bases between the germline ends. This CDR3 reads CASTFFSNTEAFF. DNA for the CDR3: TGTGCCAGCACCTTTTTTTCGAACACTGAAGCTTTCTTT.

The chain joins TRBV4-1 to TRBJ2-7; D unresolved. V was cut by 1 base and J by 0 bases, with 10 bases left in between. Germline CDR1 reads MGHRA; CDR2 reads YSYEKL. The CDR3 contains 15 residues. CDR3 protein: CASSQVEYSSYEQYF. The CDR3 DNA reads TGCGCCAGCAGCCAAGTTGAATACAGCTCCTACGAGCAGTACTTC.

This clonotype has ten or more counts. This chain connects TRBV20-1 to TRBJ2-7; maybe TRBD1 (6 bases). The CDR3 has 13 residues. Germline V gene lookup returns CDR1 DFQATT and CDR2 SNEGSKA (reference sequence). V dropped 1 base and J dropped 3 bases, with 10 bases sitting between them. CDR3 DNA sequence: TGCAGTGCTAGAGGACAGGACTTCTACGAGCAGTACTTC. Translated, it gives CSARGQDFYEQYF.

The chain recombines TRBV9 with TRBJ2-3; D may be TRBD1 (6 bases). Per germline, CDR1 SGDLS and CDR2 YYNGEE. The CDR3 is 16 amino acids. V lost 4 bases, J lost 0 bases, and 15 bases lay in between. CDR3 sequence: CASSPQTGRSTDTQYF. In DNA form, the CDR3 reads TGTGCCAGCAGCCCACAGACAGGAAGAAGCACAGATACGCAGTATTTT.

Of note for this clonotype: At one end the junction does not follow the germline gene, possibly because of a read error. The rearrangement joins TRBV5-1 to TRBJ2-1; D ambiguous. Germline V gene sequence: CDR1 SGHRS, CDR2 YFSETQ. The length of the CDR3 is 9 residues. The CDR3 DNA sequence: TGCGCCAGCAGCTTGCCTCCTAGCTTC. Translation gives CASSLPPSF.

This clonotype showed up just a few times. This chain joins TRBV20-1 and TRBJ2-7; D call uncertain. Germline lookup yields CDR1 DFQATT and CDR2 SNEGSKA (reference sequence). The CDR3 contains 17 residues. V lost 0 bases to trimming and J lost 3 bases, with 21 bases between them. The CDR3 nucleotides are TGCAGTGCTAGAGAGGAAGGTCGTCCCCCGAGGCACTACGAGCAGTACTTC. Its translation: CSAREEGRPPRHYEQYF.

The sample holds many counts of this clonotype. This chain joins TRBV4-1 and TRBJ1-4; TRBD1 is a possible D gene (5 bases). Trimming pared 0 bases from V and 7 bases from J, leaving 12 bases between. Germline assignment: CDR1 MGHRA and CDR2 YSYEKL. CDR3 length equals 15 residues. CDR3 protein: CASSQDVQALEKLFF. The CDR3, as DNA: TGCGCCAGCAGCCAAGATGTACAGGCGCTTGAAAAACTGTTTTTT.

The V and J genes are TRBV4-3 and TRBJ2-2; D gene ambiguous. The CDR3 sequence is 17 residues long. CDR1 LGHNA and CDR2 YSLEER come from the germline V gene. Trimming shortened V by 1 base and J by 0 bases, and 12 bases separated the two germline ends. CDR3 DNA sequence: TGCGCCAGCAGCCAAGGGTATGGATACGCGAACACCGGGGAGCTGTTTTTT. It translates to CASSQGYGYANTGELFF.

The V and J genes are TRBV5-6 and TRBJ2-7, with D possibly matching TRBD1 (6 bases). Trimming took off 0 bases at V and 1 base at J, with 11 bases between the two ends. The CDR3 loop spans 15 amino acids. Germline V gives CDR1 SGHDT, CDR2 YYEEEE. The CDR3 reads CASSLVGQMSYEQYF. The CDR3 nucleotides are TGTGCCAGCAGCTTGGTTGGACAGATGTCCTACGAGCAGTACTTC.

This clonotype was picked up a small number of times. This chain uses TRBV29-1 with TRBJ2-7; D gene unclear. Germline V gene lookup returns CDR1 SQVTM and CDR2 ANQGSEA. The CDR3 totals 13 residues. Trimming shortened V by 5 bases and J by 2 bases, and 13 bases separated the two germline ends. The CDR3 here is CSVSEQSAYEQYF. As DNA, the CDR3 is TGCAGCGTTTCGGAACAGTCTGCCTACGAGCAGTACTTC.

The rearrangement links TRBV15 to TRBJ2-1; TRBD1 agrees at 9 bases. V was clipped by 5 bases and J by 6 bases; unmatched bases: 8. The CDR3 sequence is 15 residues long. Germline values: CDR1 LNHNV, CDR2 YYDKDF (reference sequence). The CDR3 region is CATSDGTGRANEQFF. The CDR3 DNA reads as TGTGCCACCAGCGACGGGACAGGGAGGGCCAATGAGCAGTTCTTC.

The sample holds a few counts of this clonotype. The gene calls are TRBV6-2 or TRBV6-3 and TRBJ2-7, with 8 bases matching TRBD1. This CDR3 has 12 residues. The ends lost 5 bases at V and 7 bases at J; junction bases unmatched: 4. Germline CDR1 reads MNHEY; CDR2 reads SVGEGT. As DNA, the CDR3 is TGTGCCAGCAGTAGACAGGGGAGGGAGCAGTACTTC. This translates into CASSRQGREQYF.

The CDR3 DNA is TGTGCCAGCAGCCAAGCGGGGGCCCAGGCGCACTACGAGCAGTACTTC. Translation gives CASSQAGAQAHYEQYF. The genes are TRBV4-2 and TRBJ2-7; D may be TRBD1 or TRBD2 (6 bases each). The V end was cut by 1 base, the J end by 3 bases, with 16 bases between. Germline assignment: CDR1 LGHNA and CDR2 YNFKEQ. This CDR3 is built from 16 residues.